The clone carrying this T cell receptor (beta chain) came up many times. The CDR3 covers 14 residues. Trimming took 3 bases from V and 0 from J, leaving 9 bases between them. The data originate from a study of T cells in Graves' hyperthyroidism and ophthalmopathy. TCR beta CDR3 region amplification was performed from RNA transcripts. TCR CDR3 regions were first amplified by RT-PCR with HTBI primers. TCRdb processed the multiplex PCR reads anew with MiXCR; each CDR3 protein has one entry. This repertoire shows about 610,000 distinct CDR3 sequences, about 45% found once; its top ten account for about 8.3%. Participants, patients aged 18 to 65, had newly diagnosed hyperthyroidism with a duration under 2 months. Exclusion followed for patients with uncontrolled infection, other autoimmune disease, pregnancy or lactation.

The sample was peripheral blood or thyroid tissue (not recorded which). The sequence derives from a woman in her late teens or twenties with Graves' hyperthyroidism. The chain couples TRBV12-3 or TRBV12-4 to TRBJ2-7, with D possibly matching TRBD1 (6 bases). The DNA of the CDR3 is TGTGCCAGCAGTTTCGACAGGAGCTCCTACGAGCAGTACTTC. It encodes CASSFDRSSYEQYF.